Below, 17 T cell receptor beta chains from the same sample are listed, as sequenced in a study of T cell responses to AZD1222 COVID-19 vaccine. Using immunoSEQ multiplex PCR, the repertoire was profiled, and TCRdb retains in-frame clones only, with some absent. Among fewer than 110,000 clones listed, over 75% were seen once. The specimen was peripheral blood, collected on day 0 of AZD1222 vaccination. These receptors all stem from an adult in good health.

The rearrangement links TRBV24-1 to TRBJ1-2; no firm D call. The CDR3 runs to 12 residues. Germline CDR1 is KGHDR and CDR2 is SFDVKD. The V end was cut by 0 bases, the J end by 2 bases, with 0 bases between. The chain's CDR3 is CATSDLNYGYTF. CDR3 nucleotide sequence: TGTGCCACCAGTGATTTGAACTATGGCTACACCTTC.

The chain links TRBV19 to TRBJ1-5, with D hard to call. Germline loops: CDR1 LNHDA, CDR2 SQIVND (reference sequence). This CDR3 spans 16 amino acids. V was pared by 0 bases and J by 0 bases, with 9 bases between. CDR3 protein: CASSIDGQFSNQPQHF. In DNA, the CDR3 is TGTGCCAGTAGTATAGATGGCCAGTTTAGCAATCAGCCCCAGCATTTT.

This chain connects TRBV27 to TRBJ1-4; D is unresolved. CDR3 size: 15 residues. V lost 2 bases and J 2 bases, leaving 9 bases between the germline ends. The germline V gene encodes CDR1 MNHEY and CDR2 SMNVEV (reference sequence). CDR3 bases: TGTGCCAGCAGTTTAAGCTGGATTACTAATGAAAAACTGTTTTTT. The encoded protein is CASSLSWITNEKLFF.

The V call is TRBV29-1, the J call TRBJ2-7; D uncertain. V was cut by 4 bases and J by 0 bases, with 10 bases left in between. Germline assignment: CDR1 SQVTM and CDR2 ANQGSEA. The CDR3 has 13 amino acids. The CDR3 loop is CSVATTNSYEQYF. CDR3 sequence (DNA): TGCAGCGTTGCAACCACTAACTCCTACGAGCAGTACTTC.

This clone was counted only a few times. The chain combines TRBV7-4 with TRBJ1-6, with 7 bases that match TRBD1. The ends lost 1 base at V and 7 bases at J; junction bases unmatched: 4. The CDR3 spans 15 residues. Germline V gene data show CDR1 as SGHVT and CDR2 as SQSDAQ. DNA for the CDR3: TGTGCCAGCAGCTTAGTGGGACAGAGAAATTCACCCCTCCACTTT. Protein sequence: CASSLVGQRNSPLHF. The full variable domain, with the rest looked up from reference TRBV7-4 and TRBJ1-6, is GAGVSQSPRYKVAKRGRDVALRCDSISGHVTLYWYRQTLGQGSEVLTYSQSDAQRDKSGRPSGRFSAERPERSVSTLKIQRTEQGDSAVYLCASSLVGQRNSPLHFGNGTRLTVT.

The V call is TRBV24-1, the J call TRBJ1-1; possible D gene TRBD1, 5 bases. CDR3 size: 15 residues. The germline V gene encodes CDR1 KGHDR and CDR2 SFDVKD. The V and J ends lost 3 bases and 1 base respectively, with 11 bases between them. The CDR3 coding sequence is TGTGCCACCAGTGATAACGACAGATCGAACACTGAAGCTTTCTTT. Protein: CATSDNDRSNTEAFF.

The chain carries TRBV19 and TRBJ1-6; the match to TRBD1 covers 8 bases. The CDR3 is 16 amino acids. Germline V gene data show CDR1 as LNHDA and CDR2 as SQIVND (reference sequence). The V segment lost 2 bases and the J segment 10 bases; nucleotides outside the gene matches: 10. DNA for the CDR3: TGTGCCAGTAGTATACTTGGACAGGGTAAGGGGTCACCCCTCCACTTT. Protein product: CASSILGQGKGSPLHF.

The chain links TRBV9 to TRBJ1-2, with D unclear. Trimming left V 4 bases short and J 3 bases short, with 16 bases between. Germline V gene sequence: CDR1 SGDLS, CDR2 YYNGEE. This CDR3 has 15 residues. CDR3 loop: CASSSEVRWHYGYTF. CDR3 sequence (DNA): TGTGCCAGCAGCTCAGAGGTGAGATGGCACTATGGCTACACCTTC.

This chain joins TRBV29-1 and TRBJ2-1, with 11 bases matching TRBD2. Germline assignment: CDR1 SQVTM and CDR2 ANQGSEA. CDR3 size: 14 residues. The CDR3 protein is CGTLGLAVNNEQFF. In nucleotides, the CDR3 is TGCGGTACTTTGGGACTAGCGGTGAACAATGAGCAGTTCTTC.

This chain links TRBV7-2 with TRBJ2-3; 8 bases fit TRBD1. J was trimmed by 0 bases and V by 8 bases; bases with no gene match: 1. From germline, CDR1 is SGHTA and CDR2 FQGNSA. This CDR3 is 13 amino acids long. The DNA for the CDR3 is TGTGCCAGCCAGGGGGCGAGCACAGATACGCAGTATTTT. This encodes CASQGASTDTQYF.

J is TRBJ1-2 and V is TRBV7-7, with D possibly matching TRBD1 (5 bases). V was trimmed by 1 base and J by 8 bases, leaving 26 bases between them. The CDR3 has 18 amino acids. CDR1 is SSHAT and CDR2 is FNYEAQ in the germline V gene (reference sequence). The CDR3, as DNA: TGTGCCAGCAGCTTAGGGTTTAGGGGACCGAGACATTCGGGAGGCTACACCTTC. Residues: CASSLGFRGPRHSGGYTF.

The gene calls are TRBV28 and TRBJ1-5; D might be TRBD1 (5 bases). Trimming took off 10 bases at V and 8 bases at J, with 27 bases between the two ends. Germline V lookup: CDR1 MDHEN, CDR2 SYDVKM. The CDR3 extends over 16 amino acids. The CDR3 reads CATKTAGPIGKKPQHF. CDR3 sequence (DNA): TGTGCCACCAAAACTGCAGGGCCAATTGGAAAGAAGCCCCAGCATTTT.

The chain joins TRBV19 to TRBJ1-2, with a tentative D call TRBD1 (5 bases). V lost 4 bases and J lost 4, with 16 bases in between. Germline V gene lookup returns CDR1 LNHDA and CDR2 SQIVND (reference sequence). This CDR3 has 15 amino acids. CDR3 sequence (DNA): TGTGCCAGTAGTACGGCGCGGGGGAGGGGCTATGGCTACACCTTC. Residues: CASSTARGRGYGYTF.

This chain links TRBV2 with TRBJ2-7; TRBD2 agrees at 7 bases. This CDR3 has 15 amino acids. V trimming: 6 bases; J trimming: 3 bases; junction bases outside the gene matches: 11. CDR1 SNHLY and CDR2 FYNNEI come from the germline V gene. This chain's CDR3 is CASSRGSLIYYEQYF. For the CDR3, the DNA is TGTGCCAGCAGCCGCGGGAGCCTAATCTACTACGAGCAGTACTTC.

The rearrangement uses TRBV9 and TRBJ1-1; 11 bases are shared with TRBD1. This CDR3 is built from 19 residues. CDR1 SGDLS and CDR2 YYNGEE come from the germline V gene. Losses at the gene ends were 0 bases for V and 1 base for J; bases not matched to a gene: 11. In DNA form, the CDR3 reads TGTGCCAGCAGCGTAGGTCCTCAAGGACAGGGGGCCACGAACACTGAAGCTTTCTTT. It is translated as CASSVGPQGQGATNTEAFF.

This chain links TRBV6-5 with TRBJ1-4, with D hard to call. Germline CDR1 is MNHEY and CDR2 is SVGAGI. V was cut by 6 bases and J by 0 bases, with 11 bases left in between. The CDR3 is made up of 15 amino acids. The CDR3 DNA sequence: TGTGCCAGCAGGGACTACTGGACAACTAATGAAAAACTGTTTTTT. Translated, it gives CASRDYWTTNEKLFF.

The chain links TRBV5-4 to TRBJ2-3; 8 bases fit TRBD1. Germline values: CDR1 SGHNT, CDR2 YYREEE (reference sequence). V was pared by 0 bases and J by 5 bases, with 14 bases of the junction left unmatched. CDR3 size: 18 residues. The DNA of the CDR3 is TGTGCCAGCAGCTTGGGTGGGCAGGGGGCCTGGAACAGAGATACGCAGTATTTT. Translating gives CASSLGGQGAWNRDTQYF.